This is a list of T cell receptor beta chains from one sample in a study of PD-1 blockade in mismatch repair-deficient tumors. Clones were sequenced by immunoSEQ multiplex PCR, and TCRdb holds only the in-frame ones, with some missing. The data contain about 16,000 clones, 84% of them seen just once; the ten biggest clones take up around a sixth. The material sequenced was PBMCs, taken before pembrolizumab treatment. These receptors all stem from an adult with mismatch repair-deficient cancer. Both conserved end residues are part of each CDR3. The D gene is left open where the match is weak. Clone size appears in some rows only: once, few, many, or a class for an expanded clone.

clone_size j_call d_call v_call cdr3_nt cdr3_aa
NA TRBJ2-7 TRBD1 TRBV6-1 TGTGCCAGCAGTGAAGCAGGCGGGACAGGCTCCTACGAGCAGTACTTC CASSEAGGTGSYEQYF
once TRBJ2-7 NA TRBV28 TGTGCCAGCAGTTTTGGCAGGGGCCACGAGCAGTACTTC CASSFGRGHEQYF
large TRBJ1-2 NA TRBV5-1 TGCGCCAGCAGCTGGGCCCCGGTATATGGCTACACCTTC CASSWAPVYGYTF
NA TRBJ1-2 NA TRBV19 TGTGCCAGTAGTATAGTCCCTGGTGACTACTATGGCTACACCTTC CASSIVPGDYYGYTF
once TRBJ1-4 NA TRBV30 TGTGCCTGGAGTGCCGGCCAGGTTCAAGAAAAACTGTTTTTT CAWSAGQVQEKLFF
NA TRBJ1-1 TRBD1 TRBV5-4 TGTGCCAGCAGCTTGGGACAGGGAGGTTACACTGAAGCTTTCTTT CASSLGQGGYTEAFF
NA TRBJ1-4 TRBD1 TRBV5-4 TGTGCCAGCAGTTACAGGGGTGAAAAACTGTTTTTT CASSYRGEKLFF
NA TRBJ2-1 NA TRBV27 TGTGCCAGCAGAGGAATCGAGCCCTACAATGAGCAGTTCTTC CASRGIEPYNEQFF
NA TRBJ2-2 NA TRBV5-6 TGTGCCAGCAGCTTTGGACAACGGCTGTTTTTT CASSFGQRLFF
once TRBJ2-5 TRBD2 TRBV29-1 TGCAGCGGGGTTGGGAGGGTGAGAGAGACCCAGTACTTC CSGVGRVRETQYF
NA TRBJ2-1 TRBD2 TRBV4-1 TGCGCCAGCAGCCAGTGGACTAGCGGGAGGAATGAGCAGTTCTTC CASSQWTSGRNEQFF
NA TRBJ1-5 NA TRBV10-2 TGCGCCAGCAGTGAGTCGAATAGCAATCAGCCCCAGCATTTT CASSESNSNQPQHF
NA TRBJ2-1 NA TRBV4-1 TGCGCCAGCAGCCAAGATATGGGGACTTATATTACAAATGAGCAGTTCTTC CASSQDMGTYITNEQFF
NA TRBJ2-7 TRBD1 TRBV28 TGTGCCAGCAGCTCAGGGGGCGCAAAGTACGAGCAGTACTTC CASSSGGAKYEQYF
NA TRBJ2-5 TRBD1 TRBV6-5 TGTGCCAGCAAGGGGGCAGGTTATTTGGAGACCCAGTACTTC CASKGAGYLETQYF
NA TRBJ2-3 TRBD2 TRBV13 TGTGCCAGCAGCACGGGACTAGCGGTCACAGATACGCAGTATTTT CASSTGLAVTDTQYF
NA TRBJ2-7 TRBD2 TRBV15 TGTGCCACCAGCAGAGTTAAATCGGGAGGGCCTTACGAGCAGTACTTC CATSRVKSGGPYEQYF
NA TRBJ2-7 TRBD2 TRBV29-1 TGCAGCGCGGGACTAGCGACCTACGAGCAGTACTTC CSAGLATYEQYF
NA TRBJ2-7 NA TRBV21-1 TGTGCCAGCAGCATCGAAGAGAGAGGGAGAGGGAAGGGGGAGTACGAGCAGTACTTC CASSIEERGRGKGEYEQYF
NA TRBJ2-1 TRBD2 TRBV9 TGTGCCAGCAGCGTAGGACTAGCGGACTACAATGAGCAGTTCTTC CASSVGLADYNEQFF
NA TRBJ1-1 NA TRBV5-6 TGTGCCAGCAGCTCTAGTATTTCCGCGGGAGCTTTCTTT CASSSSISAGAFF
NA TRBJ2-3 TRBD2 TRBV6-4 TGTGCCAGCAGTACCGGGACTAGCGGCACAGATACGCAGTATTTT CASSTGTSGTDTQYF
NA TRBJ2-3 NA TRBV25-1 TGTGCCAGCAGCTACTCGGGCTCTAGCACAGATACGCAGTATTTT CASSYSGSSTDTQYF
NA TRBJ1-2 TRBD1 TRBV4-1 TGCGCCAGCAGCCAACCCAGGGACAGGCCGCGCGATGGCTACACCTTC CASSQPRDRPRDGYTF
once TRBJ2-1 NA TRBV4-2 TGTGCCAGCAGCCAAGAACAGGAGCGAAGCTCCTACAATGAGCAGTTCTTC CASSQEQERSSYNEQFF
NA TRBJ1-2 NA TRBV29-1 TGCAGCGGATCTAAGGGGGTAGACGGCTACACCTTC CSGSKGVDGYTF
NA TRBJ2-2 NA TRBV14 TGTGCCAGCAGGTCGAATCCAACCGGGGAGCTGTTTTTT CASRSNPTGELFF
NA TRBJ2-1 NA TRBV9 TGTGCCAGCAGCGCAGGCTGGCGGGATGAGCAGTTCTTC CASSAGWRDEQFF
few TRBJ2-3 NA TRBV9 TGTGCCAGCAGCCCGCGCACGGGACTGGGAGATACGCAGTATTTT CASSPRTGLGDTQYF
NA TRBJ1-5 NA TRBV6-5 TGTGCCAGCAGGCCGACAGGAGAGGGCAATCAGCCCCAGCATTTT CASRPTGEGNQPQHF
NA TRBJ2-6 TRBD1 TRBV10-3 TGTGCCATCAGGTCGACAGGGGGCTATGGGGCCAACGTCCTGACTTTC CAIRSTGGYGANVLTF
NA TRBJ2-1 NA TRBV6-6 TGTGCCAGCAGTTACTCGCGGATACCGTACAATGAGCAGTTCTTC CASSYSRIPYNEQFF
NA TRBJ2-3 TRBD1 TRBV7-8 TGTGCCAGCAGCTTACCCCGACAGGGGGCCACAGATACGCAGTATTTT CASSLPRQGATDTQYF
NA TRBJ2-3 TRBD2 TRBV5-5 TGTGCCAGCAACCACCTCCCCCTACTAGCGGGAGGCACAGATACGCAGTATTTT CASNHLPLLAGGTDTQYF
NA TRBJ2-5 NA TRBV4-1 TGCGCCAGCAGCCAAGTGTTAGGGGAAATACAAGAGACCCAGTACTTC CASSQVLGEIQETQYF
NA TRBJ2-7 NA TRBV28 TGTGCCAGCAGTTCGACAGGACTTACCCCCTACGAGCAGTACTTC CASSSTGLTPYEQYF
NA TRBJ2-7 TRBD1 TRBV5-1 TGCGCCAGCAGCTTGGGGACAGGGTACCTAAGGTCTGGCGAGCAGTACTTC CASSLGTGYLRSGEQYF
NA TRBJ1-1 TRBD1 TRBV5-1 TGCGCCAGCAGCTCGACAGGGCTGAGGAACACTGAAGCTTTCTTT CASSSTGLRNTEAFF
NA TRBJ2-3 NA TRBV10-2 TGCGCCAGCAGTGAGGGGACTTCCACAGATACGCAGTATTTT CASSEGTSTDTQYF
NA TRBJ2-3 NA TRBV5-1 TGCGCCAGCAGCTTGGCCGAGAACTGGGACACAGATACGCAGTATTTT CASSLAENWDTDTQYF
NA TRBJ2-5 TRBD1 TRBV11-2 TGTGCCAGCAGCTTAGGGACAGGGGGCGTCTCCGAGACCCAGTACTTC CASSLGTGGVSETQYF
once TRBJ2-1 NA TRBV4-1 TGCGCCAGCAGCCAAGTGTCCCTACTAGCCCATGAGCAGTTCTTC CASSQVSLLAHEQFF
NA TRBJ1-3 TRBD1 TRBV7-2 TGTGCCAGCAGCTTAGACGGACAGGCAGGAAACACCATATATTTT CASSLDGQAGNTIYF
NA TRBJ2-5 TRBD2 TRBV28 TGTGCCAGCAGTCCAAAAATACCGACTAGCGGGAGGCCTTGGTTGGAGACCCAGTACTTC CASSPKIPTSGRPWLETQYF
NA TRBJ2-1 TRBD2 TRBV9 TGTGCCAGCAGCGCCCGACCGGCGGCTAGCGGGAGAACTGAGCAGTTCTTC CASSARPAASGRTEQFF
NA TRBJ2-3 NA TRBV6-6 TGTGCCAGCAGCCTACGAGGACGGCCCACAGATACGCAGTATTTT CASSLRGRPTDTQYF
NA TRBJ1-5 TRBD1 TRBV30 TGTGCCTGGAGTCTTACAGGGGGCAACGTTCAGCCCCAGCATTTT CAWSLTGGNVQPQHF
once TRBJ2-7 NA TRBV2 TGTGCCAGCAGTGAATACGCTGCCAGCTCCTACGAGCAGTACTTC CASSEYAASSYEQYF
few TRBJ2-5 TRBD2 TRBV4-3 TGCGCCAGCAGCACGCATAGCGGGGCCTCCGAGACCCAGTACTTC CASSTHSGASETQYF
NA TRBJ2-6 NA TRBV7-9 TGTGCCAGCAGCCCACCGGGTCCCAGGTCATTCTCTGGGGCCAACGTCCTGACTTTC CASSPPGPRSFSGANVLTF
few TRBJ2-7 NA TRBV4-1 TGCGCCAGCAGCTTAGGCCGGGACGGAGCCTACGAGCAGTACTTC CASSLGRDGAYEQYF
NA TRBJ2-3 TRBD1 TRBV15 TGTGCCACCAGCAGAGACCGGGACAGGGTCACAGATACGCAGTATTTT CATSRDRDRVTDTQYF
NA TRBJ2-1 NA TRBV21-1 TGTGCCAGCAGCAAAGTGAGGCTAGCGGTCTACAATGAGCAGTTCTTC CASSKVRLAVYNEQFF